These 22 T cell receptor beta chains share one sample of origin, sequenced in a study of T-cell reconstitution after alpha-beta-depleted transplantation in children. It was with unique molecular identifiers that the TCRbeta library was prepared. MiXCR, run by TCRdb on the PCR reads, gives a single entry per CDR3 protein. The sample lists hundreds of thousands of distinct CDR3 sequences, more than 20% seen once, with roughly 5% in the top ten. The sequenced sample was PBMCs, mostly from graft donor cells, obtained 360 days after TCRalphabeta/CD19-depleted stem cell transplant. These receptors all stem from a female patient between 2 and 15 years old who had a stem cell transplant for congenital amegakaryocytic thrombocytopenia, so the T cells may come from the graft donor.

V is TRBV5-1 and J is TRBJ2-1; 7 bases fit TRBD1. The CDR3 contains 17 residues. Trimming at V came to 0 bases and at J to 0 bases, leaving 6 bases not matched to a gene. Germline CDR1 reads SGHRS; CDR2 reads YFSETQ. The chain's CDR3 is CASSLAGTASSYNEQFF. CDR3 coding DNA: TGCGCCAGCAGCTTGGCCGGGACAGCCAGCTCCTACAATGAGCAGTTCTTC.

This clonotype was observed a few times. The rearrangement uses TRBV6-1 and TRBJ1-1, with 8 bases that match TRBD1. Germline loops: CDR1 MNHNS, CDR2 SASEGT. There are 16 residues in the CDR3. Losses at the gene ends were 5 bases for V and 0 bases for J; bases not matched to a gene: 8. The CDR3 protein is CASSQDRGAMNTEAFF. The CDR3 DNA reads TGTGCCAGCAGTCAAGACAGGGGCGCAATGAACACTGAAGCTTTCTTT.

The chain links TRBV2 to TRBJ2-1; 7 positions match TRBD1. CDR3 length: 18 residues. With 1 base clipped from V and 3 bases from J, the junction kept 12 bases outside the gene matches. Per germline, CDR1 SNHLY and CDR2 FYNNEI. The CDR3 DNA sequence: TGTGCCAGCAGTGAAGAAGGGGGACAGATCCCTTTCTACAATGAGCAGTTCTTC. Translated, it gives CASSEEGGQIPFYNEQFF.

This clonotype was counted many times. This chain connects TRBV7-2 to TRBJ2-1, with a possible D match to TRBD2 (5 bases). The CDR3 sequence is 15 residues long. Germline CDR1 and CDR2: SGHTA and FQGNSA. V was clipped by 5 bases and J by 0 bases, with 11 bases between them. The CDR3 bases are TGTGCCAGCAGCCGTCAGCGGAACTCCTACAATGAGCAGTTCTTC. Translated, it gives CASSRQRNSYNEQFF. Based on the CDR3 plus reference TRBV7-2 and TRBJ2-1, the full variable domain is GAGVSQSPSNKVTEKGKDVELRCDPISGHTALYWYRQSLGQGLEFLIYFQGNSAPDKSGLPSDRFSAERTGGSVSTLTIQRTQQEDSAVYLCASSRQRNSYNEQFFGPGTRLTVL.

This clonotype has a handful of counts. The chain links TRBV28 to TRBJ2-7; D assignment may be TRBD1 or TRBD2 (5 bases each). This CDR3 region has 13 residues. V was clipped by 6 bases and J by 6 bases, with 15 bases between them. Germline values: CDR1 MDHEN, CDR2 SYDVKM. CDR3 in amino acids: CASSRTGDVEQYF. In DNA, the CDR3 is TGTGCCAGCAGCCGAACCGGGGACGTCGAGCAGTACTTC. Supplemented by reference TRBV28 and TRBJ2-7, the full variable domain reads DVKVTQSSRYLVKRTGEKVFLECVQDMDHENMFWYRQDPGLGLRLIYFSYDVKMKEKGDIPEGYSVSREKKERFSLILESASTNQTSMYLCASSRTGDVEQYFGPGTRLTVT.

The rearrangement links TRBV21-1 to TRBJ1-1; whether TRBD1, the table's D call, matches the DNA was not checked. TRBV21-1 is noted as a pseudogene. The CDR3 runs to 12 residues. The CDR3: CASRSRGAEAFF. DNA of the CDR3: TGTGCCAGCAGATCCAGGGGCGCTGAAGCTTTCTTT.

This chain joins TRBV20-1 and TRBJ2-1, with D unclear. The germline V gene has CDR1 DFQATT and CDR2 SNEGSKA (reference sequence). This CDR3 has 14 amino acids. V dropped 3 bases and J dropped 0 bases, with 9 bases sitting between them. The CDR3 coding sequence is TGCAGTGCTAGCGACTCAAGCTCCTACAATGAGCAGTTCTTC. Protein: CSASDSSSYNEQFF.

This clonotype was recorded many times. V gene TRBV28 combines with J gene TRBJ1-5; 7 bases fit TRBD1. With V trimmed by 1 base and J by 5 bases, 5 bases remained unmatched. Germline lookup yields CDR1 MDHEN and CDR2 SYDVKM. The CDR3 has 15 residues. DNA of the CDR3: TGTGCCAGCAGTTTATTGGAGGGGGCATATCAGCCCCAGCATTTT. Its protein product is CASSLLEGAYQPQHF.

This clonotype was seen at least ten times. The chain links TRBV15 to TRBJ2-5; 7 bases map to TRBD1. The CDR3 consists of 14 residues. Germline lookup yields CDR1 LNHNV and CDR2 YYDKDF (reference sequence). V was clipped by 7 bases and J by 5 bases; unmatched bases: 10. As DNA, the CDR3 is TGTGCCACCAACGAGGGACAGCTAAGGGAGACCCAGTACTTC. It translates to CATNEGQLRETQYF.

This clonotype appeared a single time. The chain joins TRBV20-1 to TRBJ2-1; 8 bases line up with TRBD2. Germline trimming cut 3 bases from V and 6 bases from J; bases unmatched to any gene: 7. CDR3 length equals 14 residues. Germline values: CDR1 DFQATT, CDR2 SNEGSKA (reference sequence). The CDR3 DNA sequence: TGCAGTGCTAGCAGAATAGCGGGGATCAATGAGCAGTTCTTC. Its translation: CSASRIAGINEQFF.

This clonotype turned up a few times. This sequence joins TRBV12-3 or TRBV12-4 and TRBJ2-5; D possibly corresponds to TRBD1 (6 bases). This CDR3 has 15 residues. V lost 6 bases and J 1 base, leaving 15 bases between the germline ends. CDR3 in amino acids: CASSNSRGTQETQYF. Written as DNA, the CDR3 is TGTGCCAGCAGCAACTCCAGGGGAACCCAAGAGACCCAGTACTTC.

CDR3 nucleotide sequence: TGCAGTGCTACCCGGAGTAGTCCGGGCACCGAGACCCAGTACTTC. Its translation is CSATRSSPGTETQYF. The chain couples TRBV20-1 to TRBJ2-5; the D is unclear. With 4 bases removed from V and 5 bases from J, the gap between germline ends came to 20 bases. Germline CDR1 reads DFQATT; CDR2 reads SNEGSKA (reference sequence). The CDR3 sequence is 15 residues long.

The V gene is TRBV6-5, the J gene TRBJ1-2, with D unclear. Trimming stripped 2 bases from V and 4 bases from J, with 8 bases between. Germline V gene data show CDR1 as MNHEY and CDR2 as SVGAGI. The CDR3 consists of 13 residues. CDR3 region: CASSYTGSYGYTF. CDR3 DNA: TGTGCCAGCAGTTACACGGGTTCCTATGGCTACACCTTC.

This clonotype was seen more than once but under ten times. V usage is TRBV20-1 and J usage is TRBJ2-2; no reliable D call. The germline V gene has CDR1 DFQATT and CDR2 SNEGSKA (reference sequence). The CDR3 length is 14 residues. Trimming removed 1 base at V and 3 bases at J, with 9 bases between. The CDR3 DNA follows: TGCAGTGCTAGAGCCCCCTTGGACACCGGGGAGCTGTTTTTT. Its protein product is CSARAPLDTGELFF.

The V and J genes are TRBV11-2 and TRBJ2-3, with 7 nucleotides matching TRBD2. CDR3 length equals 16 residues. Germline CDR1 reads SGHAT; CDR2 reads FQNNGV. The J segment lost 2 bases and the V segment lost 2 bases, leaving 7 bases of the junction unmatched. The CDR3 loop is CASSLFLRGFTDTQYF. The DNA for the CDR3 is TGTGCCAGCAGCTTATTCTTGCGGGGGTTCACAGATACGCAGTATTTT.

This clonotype has just a few counts. The rearrangement uses TRBV6-5 and TRBJ1-2; TRBD1 matches 9 bases. Germline V lookup: CDR1 MNHEY, CDR2 SVGAGI. V lost 2 bases and J lost 14; bases outside the gene matches: 9. CDR3 length equals 13 residues. The CDR3 coding sequence is TGTGCCAGCAGTTACACAGGGGGCCCAAGGGAAACCTTC. Translated, it gives CASSYTGGPRETF.

This clonotype was seen a few times. The V call is TRBV29-1, the J call TRBJ2-1, with 9 bases matching TRBD2. The V gene's germline CDR1 is SQVTM and CDR2 ANQGSEA. Trimming took 7 bases from V and 5 from J; bases not matched to a gene: 9. The CDR3 is 14 residues long. The CDR3 here is CSASPRLADNEQFF. CDR3 bases: TGCAGCGCCTCCCCAAGACTAGCGGACAATGAGCAGTTCTTC.

The chain is built from TRBV27 and TRBJ2-1, with TRBD2 matching 7 bases. The CDR3 loop spans 15 amino acids. Germline-derived CDR1 and CDR2 are MNHEY and SMNVEV (reference sequence). Trimming removed 6 bases from V and 4 bases from J; junction bases left unmatched: 9. CDR3 region: CASRSVRGGYNEQFF. The CDR3 nucleotides read TGTGCCAGCAGGTCGGTTAGGGGAGGGTACAATGAGCAGTTCTTC.

This rearrangement joins TRBV20-1 to TRBJ2-2; no clear D. This CDR3 is 15 amino acids long. The ends were cut back, 0 bases at V and 7 bases at J, with 15 bases in the middle. Germline V gene lookup returns CDR1 DFQATT and CDR2 SNEGSKA (reference sequence). DNA of the CDR3: TGCAGTGCTAGAGACTTCAGCGTAGCACGCGGGGAGCTGTTTTTT. It codes for CSARDFSVARGELFF.

The genes are TRBV2 and TRBJ1-1, with D possibly matching TRBD1 (5 bases). V was shortened by 6 bases and J by 7 bases, with 18 bases between the two germline ends. Germline CDR1 reads SNHLY; CDR2 reads FYNNEI. The CDR3 length is 14 residues. Here the CDR3 DNA reads TGTGCCAGCAGGCCCCAGGGTGTGGGGGGTGAAGCTTTCTTT. Translation gives CASRPQGVGGEAFF.

This clonotype was seen a few times. The V and J genes are TRBV20-1 and TRBJ2-3, with a weak D call TRBD2 (6 bases). The CDR3 runs 15 residues. CDR1 DFQATT and CDR2 SNEGSKA come from the germline V gene (reference sequence). With 4 bases removed from V and 8 bases from J, the gap between germline ends came to 22 bases. CDR3 residues: CSANRAGPLAGTQYF. The DNA for the CDR3 is TGCAGTGCTAATCGGGCGGGGCCCCTCGCGGGTACGCAGTATTTT.

The sample holds a few counts of this clonotype. The chain carries TRBV5-1 and TRBJ1-2; 7 bases line up with TRBD1. This CDR3 has 15 residues. V shed 4 bases, J shed 4 bases, and the junction held 10 bases outside the gene matches. Germline assignment: CDR1 SGHRS and CDR2 YFSETQ. CDR3 sequence: CASSGRTGDPYGYTF. The CDR3 DNA sequence: TGCGCCAGCAGCGGTAGGACAGGAGATCCCTATGGCTACACCTTC.